This T cell receptor (beta chain) was captured in a study of T-cell memory formation after mild COVID-19. Germline V gene lookup returns CDR1 SGHTA and CDR2 FQGTGA. The CDR3 runs 15 residues. With regard to this clonotype: Germline is not matched at one junction end, which may reflect a read error.

MiXCR, applied by TCRdb to the 5' RACE reads, yields one record per CDR3 protein. This table has about 400,000 distinct CDR3 sequences, roughly 14% appearing once. Material for sequencing was PBMCs or a T cell subset sorted from them (not recorded which). The sequence derives from a man between 18 and 35 years old who had mild COVID-19 (a few samples of this study predate the infection). Cell type and time point are not known. The V call is TRBV7-3, the J call TRBJ1-1, with D maybe TRBD1 (5 bases). The CDR3 spells CASSITRDEDTEAFF. The CDR3 DNA follows: TGTGCCAGCAGCATAACCCGGGACGAAGACACTGAAGCTTTCTTT.